This entry concerns a single T cell receptor (beta chain). The antigen remains unidentified. These data originate in a study of OX40 agonist ivuxolimab in advanced cancers. Method: immunoSEQ multiplex PCR; TCRdb's copy keeps in-frame clones and lacks some. Of 70,000 to 95,000 clones listed, less than 90% are singletons. The CDR3 is 14 residues long. In germline, CDR1 is SGHRS, CDR2 YFSETQ. The ends lost 4 bases at V and 7 bases at J; junction bases unmatched: 5. Overall study findings and caveats: Relative to CD4+ cells, CD8+ T cells on average had more expanded clones. At 0.1 to 3.0 mg/kg, CD4+ and CD8+ blood T cells expanded clonally by week 6. The 0.1-3.0 mg/kg partial responders had among the lowest clonal expansion.

Excluded were patients having autoimmune disease history or systemic immunosuppression. The clonotype was recovered from an adult with an advanced solid tumor such as melanoma, head and neck, liver or kidney cancer. This chain connects TRBV5-1 to TRBJ1-6; 7 bases line up with TRBD1. The sequences come from CD4+ or CD8+ T cells sorted from blood, collected in a trial of the OX40 agonist ivuxolimab. The CDR3 is CASSRGQENSPLHF. The CDR3 coding sequence is TGCGCCAGCAGCCGAGGACAGGAAAATTCACCCCTCCACTTT.